The 31 T cell receptor beta chains presented below share a single source sample, sequenced in a study of shared clonotypes between healthy human individuals. Generated by immunoSEQ multiplex PCR, the TCRdb table keeps only in-frame clones and is missing some. The top ten clones hold around 0.13% of a sample with around 2.1 million clones, around 95% of them seen once. The sequenced sample was naive CD4+ T cells sorted from blood. Subset denoted: CD45RA+ positively selected. The receptors originated from a man aged 18 to 29 in good health.

V usage is TRBV4-3 and J usage is TRBJ1-2; D unclear. The CDR3 extends over 14 amino acids. Trimming stripped 0 bases from V and 8 bases from J, with 13 bases between. The germline gives CDR1 LGHNA, CDR2 YSLEER. The chain's CDR3 is CASSQDPGVGGYTF. The CDR3 DNA sequence: TGCGCCAGCAGCCAAGATCCCGGGGTTGGAGGCTACACCTTC.

The chain is built from TRBV10-3 and TRBJ2-7; TRBD2 might be the D (6 bases). The V and J ends lost 5 bases and 5 bases respectively, with 13 bases between them. The CDR3 is made up of 13 amino acids. Germline V gene data show CDR1 as ENHRY and CDR2 as SYGVKD. CDR3 in DNA: TGTGCCATCAGTCCAAGACCGGGGGACGAGCAGTACTTC. Translated, it gives CAISPRPGDEQYF.

This chain links TRBV19 with TRBJ1-2; D is unresolved. From germline, CDR1 is LNHDA and CDR2 SQIVND (reference sequence). The CDR3 sequence is 12 residues long. Trimming left V 9 bases short and J 0 bases short, with 8 bases between. CDR3 region: CASTDTNYGYTF. CDR3 sequence (DNA): TGTGCCAGCACAGATACTAACTATGGCTACACCTTC.

A word on this clone: The identical CDR3 is also encoded by other nucleotide sequences in the sample. The chain couples TRBV5-1 to TRBJ1-5; 7 nucleotides line up with TRBD1. Unmatched junction bases numbered 4, after V lost 0 bases and J lost 4 bases. This CDR3 contains 15 residues. CDR1 and CDR2 from the germline V gene are SGHRS and YFSETQ. The CDR3 region is CASSLGTGLNQPQHF. DNA for the CDR3: TGCGCCAGCAGCTTGGGGACAGGTCTTAATCAGCCCCAGCATTTT.

This chain uses TRBV21-1 with TRBJ1-5. TRBV21-1 corresponds to a pseudogene. The CDR3 is 16 amino acids. CDR3 nucleotides: TGTGCCAGCAACCCAGCCGTGAGATATAGCAATCAGCCCCAGCATTTT. Protein sequence: CASNPAVRYSNQPQHF.

V gene TRBV11-2 combines with J gene TRBJ1-2; maybe TRBD1 (5 bases). V shed 1 base and J shed 4 bases, with 22 bases lying between them. The CDR3 is 18 amino acids. Germline V lookup: CDR1 SGHAT, CDR2 FQNNGV. This CDR3 reads CASSLVSGLRALGYGYTF. CDR3 DNA: TGTGCCAGCAGCTTAGTATCGGGGCTAAGGGCGTTGGGCTATGGCTACACCTTC.

This sequence joins TRBV7-9 and TRBJ2-3; a possible D gene is TRBD2 (5 bases). This CDR3 has 13 residues. The V end was cut by 6 bases, the J end by 9 bases, with 16 bases between. From germline, CDR1 is SEHNR and CDR2 FQNEAQ (reference sequence). CDR3 sequence: CASSYVREGTQYF. CDR3 coding DNA: TGTGCCAGCAGTTATGTACGGGAAGGAACGCAGTATTTT. Supplemented by reference TRBV7-9 and TRBJ2-3, the full variable domain reads DTGVSQNPRHKITKRGQNVTFRCDPISEHNRLYWYRQTLGQGPEFLTYFQNEAQLEKSRLLSDRFSAERPKGSFSTLEIQRTEQGDSAMYLCASSYVREGTQYFGPGTRLTVL.

The chain uses TRBV5-5 and TRBJ2-7; D perhaps matches TRBD1 (5 bases). CDR1 and CDR2 from the germline V gene are SGHKS and YYEKEE (reference sequence). V was clipped by 0 bases and J by 7 bases, with 11 bases between them. The length of the CDR3 is 13 residues. The DNA of the CDR3 is TGTGCCAGCAGCTTGGCGGTGGCAGGGGAGCAGTACTTC. This codes for CASSLAVAGEQYF.

This sequence joins TRBV7-2 and TRBJ2-5; D remains unclear. Per the germline V gene, CDR1 is SGHTA and CDR2 is FQGNSA. The CDR3 is 16 residues long. V was shortened by 6 bases and J by 5 bases, with 22 bases between the two germline ends. CDR3 loop: CASSPRWAANTETQYF. The CDR3 DNA reads as TGTGCCAGCAGTCCCAGATGGGCTGCGAACACTGAGACCCAGTACTTC.

This clone was seen a single time. The chain employs TRBV27 and TRBJ2-7, with 7 bases identical to TRBD2. CDR1 and CDR2 from the germline V gene are MNHEY and SMNVEV (reference sequence). The V gene end was trimmed by 6 bases and the J gene end by 6 bases; junction bases not matched to a gene: 8. The CDR3 totals 13 residues. CDR3 nucleotide sequence: TGTGCCAGCAGGCGGAACGGCGGGAGCGAGCAGTACTTC. This codes for CASRRNGGSEQYF.

The V gene is TRBV21-1, the J gene TRBJ2-7; the D segment call TRBD1 is taken from the table without a DNA check. TRBV21-1 constitutes a pseudogene. CDR3 size: 19 residues. The CDR3 DNA reads TGTGCCAGCACCCTAGGGAATAGGGCGGGACAGGGCTACGACTACGAGCAGTACTTC. This gives the protein CASTLGNRAGQGYDYEQYF.

This chain uses TRBV10-3 with TRBJ2-2; 7 nucleotides match TRBD2. Trimming at V came to 11 bases and at J to 2 bases, leaving 11 bases not matched to a gene. Germline assignment: CDR1 ENHRY and CDR2 SYGVKD. The CDR3 totals 15 residues. CDR3 amino acids: CASGGSSGNTGELFF. The CDR3 DNA sequence: TGTGCCTCCGGTGGATCTAGCGGAAACACCGGGGAGCTGTTTTTT.

This rearrangement joins TRBV28 to TRBJ2-4, with a tentative D call TRBD2 (6 bases). The CDR3 runs 17 residues. In germline, CDR1 is MDHEN, CDR2 SYDVKM. V dropped 6 bases and J dropped 14 bases, with 32 bases sitting between them. This CDR3 is CASRPQITGTYEGKEYF. The CDR3 bases are TGTGCCAGCAGGCCGCAAATCACCGGGACTTACGAGGGGAAGGAGTACTTC.

CDR3 region: CASSESRGTGVDEQFF. The DNA of the CDR3 is TGCGCCAGCAGTGAGTCGCGCGGGACAGGAGTGGATGAGCAGTTCTTC. The chain recombines TRBV10-2 with TRBJ2-1; 8 bases fit TRBD1. In germline, CDR1 is WSHSY, CDR2 SAAADI. The CDR3 extends over 16 amino acids. V was clipped by 0 bases and J by 8 bases; unmatched bases: 9.

The CDR3 bases are TGTGCCAGCAGCTCCCCCGGGCCAGATACGCAGTATTTT. Amino acid sequence: CASSSPGPDTQYF. The rearrangement joins TRBV9 to TRBJ2-3; D unclear. V was pared by 4 bases and J by 4 bases, with 10 bases between. From germline, CDR1 is SGDLS and CDR2 YYNGEE. CDR3 length: 13 residues.

V is TRBV28 and J is TRBJ2-5; TRBD2 might be the D (6 bases). The CDR3 runs to 15 residues. The V end was cut by 5 bases, the J end by 5 bases, with 18 bases between. Germline CDR1 and CDR2: MDHEN and SYDVKM. The CDR3 DNA sequence: TGTGCCAGCAGTACCCCCCGAGGGGCGGGGGAGACCCAGTACTTC. Translating gives CASSTPRGAGETQYF.

The rearrangement joins TRBV5-1 to TRBJ1-1; D remains unclear. V was trimmed by 2 bases and J by 1 base, leaving 6 bases between them. Germline assignment: CDR1 SGHRS and CDR2 YFSETQ. This CDR3 has 13 amino acids. For the CDR3, the DNA is TGCGCCAGCAGCTTCGCCAAGAACACTGAAGCTTTCTTT. It specifies CASSFAKNTEAFF.

This clone was observed a few times. The chain carries TRBV5-8 and TRBJ1-2; the D is unclear. This CDR3 comprises 13 residues. CDR1 is SGHTS and CDR2 is YDEGEE in the germline V gene. Trimming removed 4 bases at V and 4 bases at J, with 11 bases between. As DNA, the CDR3 is TGTGCCAGCAGCCTCGCTAGGGCCTATGGCTACACCTTC. It specifies CASSLARAYGYTF. Filled out from reference TRBV5-8 and TRBJ1-2, the complete variable domain reads EAGVTQSPTHLIKTRGQQATLRCSPISGHTSVYWYQQALGLGLQFLLWYDEGEERNRGNFPPRFSGRQFPNYSSELNVNALELEDSALYLCASSLARAYGYTFGSGTRLTVV.

This chain uses TRBV10-3 with TRBJ1-1; TRBD1 might be the D (6 bases). CDR3 size: 13 residues. V shed 8 bases and J shed 4 bases, with 14 bases lying between them. In germline, CDR1 is ENHRY, CDR2 SYGVKD. The CDR3 DNA sequence: TGTGCCATCCTAGAGGGGGTAACCACTGAAGCTTTCTTT. Its translation: CAILEGVTTEAFF.

Turning to this clone: This sample includes further DNA sequences coding for the same CDR3. V gene TRBV10-2 combines with J gene TRBJ2-3; weak D call: TRBD2 (6 bases). Trimming removed 0 bases at V and 1 base at J, with 8 bases between. The length of the CDR3 is 15 residues. CDR1 is WSHSY and CDR2 is SAAADI in the germline V gene. The CDR3 nucleotides are TGCGCCAGCAGTGAGTCGGGCGGGGGCACAGATACGCAGTATTTT. Translating gives CASSESGGGTDTQYF.

The chain employs TRBV2 and TRBJ2-7, with 9 bases identical to TRBD2. Germline CDR1 and CDR2: SNHLY and FYNNEI. With V trimmed by 4 bases and J by 3 bases, 7 bases remained unmatched. There are 15 residues in the CDR3. The CDR3 is CASSVVAGVLYEQYF. In DNA, the CDR3 is TGTGCCAGCAGTGTTGTAGCGGGGGTCCTCTACGAGCAGTACTTC.

The V call is TRBV30, the J call TRBJ1-5; no clear D. Trimming cost V 2 bases and J 5 bases, with 7 bases left between them. This CDR3 region has 12 residues. CDR1 is GTSNPN and CDR2 is SVGIG in the germline V gene (reference sequence). Here the CDR3 reads CAWSSEYQPQHF. The CDR3 bases are TGTGCCTGGAGTTCGGAATATCAGCCCCAGCATTTT.

As for this clone: The sample has other DNA sequences that encode this CDR3 too. The rearrangement joins TRBV27 to TRBJ1-2, with D hard to call. Trimming cost V 2 bases and J 0 bases, with 10 bases left between them. Germline V gives CDR1 MNHEY, CDR2 SMNVEV (reference sequence). The CDR3 totals 15 residues. CDR3 residues: CASSLGFGANYGYTF. The CDR3 nucleotides read TGTGCCAGCAGTTTAGGCTTCGGAGCTAACTATGGCTACACCTTC.

The chain has TRBV7-8 and TRBJ2-7; 8 bases agree with TRBD1. The CDR3 is 15 residues long. After removal of 4 bases from V and 2 bases from J, the junction contained 7 bases not matched to a gene. Germline V gene data show CDR1 as SGHVS and CDR2 as FQNEAQ. CDR3 region: CASSSWTGKAYEQYF. The CDR3 coding sequence is TGTGCCAGCAGCTCCTGGACAGGGAAGGCCTACGAGCAGTACTTC.

V gene TRBV4-1 combines with J gene TRBJ2-7; tentative D call: TRBD1 (6 bases). The ends were cut back, 1 base at V and 6 bases at J, with 16 bases in the middle. The CDR3 loop spans 15 amino acids. The germline V gene encodes CDR1 MGHRA and CDR2 YSYEKL. CDR3 in amino acids: CASSQGTVKPVEQYF. As DNA, the CDR3 is TGCGCCAGCAGCCAAGGGACAGTGAAACCCGTCGAGCAGTACTTC.

The J gene is TRBJ2-7, the V gene TRBV7-6, with 8 bases that match TRBD1. The V gene's germline CDR1 is SGHVS and CDR2 FNYEAQ. The junction had 13 bases not matched to a gene; V was cut back by 5 bases and J by 4 bases. The CDR3 consists of 16 residues. This chain's CDR3 is CASSPLLRDRSYEQYF. CDR3 nucleotide sequence: TGTGCCAGCAGCCCGCTCCTCCGGGACAGGTCGTACGAGCAGTACTTC.

Of note for this clone: The sample contains more than one DNA sequence encoding this CDR3. The chain couples TRBV10-3 to TRBJ2-3; D perhaps matches TRBD2 (5 bases). Germline loops: CDR1 ENHRY, CDR2 SYGVKD. The V gene lost 5 bases and the J gene lost 3 bases, with 6 bases spanning the gap. CDR3 length: 12 residues. CDR3 nucleotide sequence: TGTGCCATCAGTACTAGTACAGATACGCAGTATTTT. Translating it yields CAISTSTDTQYF.

The CDR3 DNA follows: TGTGCCAGCAGCTTGTATACAGGGCATCACTACGAGCAGTACTTC. It codes for CASSLYTGHHYEQYF. The V call is TRBV5-6, the J call TRBJ2-7; TRBD1 is a possible D gene (6 bases). The CDR3 sequence is 15 residues long. V shed 1 base and J shed 3 bases, with 14 bases lying between them. Germline V CDR1 and CDR2: SGHDT, YYEEEE. The full variable domain, completed using reference TRBV5-6 and TRBJ2-7, is DAGVTQSPTHLIKTRGQQVTLRCSPKSGHDTVSWYQQALGQGPQFIFQYYEEEERQRGNFPDRFSGHQFPNYSSELNVNALLLGDSALYLCASSLYTGHHYEQYFGPGTRLTVT.

V is TRBV6-5 and J is TRBJ2-3; TRBD2 might be the D (7 bases). Trimming shortened V by 6 bases and J by 6 bases, and 16 bases separated the two germline ends. The CDR3 totals 14 residues. CDR1 is MNHEY, CDR2 SVGAGI, per germline. Written as DNA, the CDR3 is TGTGCCAGCAGCCTGGGAGGGAGGGGGGATACGCAGTATTTT. Translation: CASSLGGRGDTQYF.

Remarks on this clone: This sample includes further DNA sequences coding for the same CDR3. The J gene is TRBJ2-5, the V gene TRBV18; the match to TRBD1 covers 8 bases. The CDR3 runs 13 residues. V trimming: 3 bases; J trimming: 5 bases; junction bases outside the gene matches: 2. CDR1 and CDR2 (germline): KGHSH, LQKENI. The CDR3 DNA sequence: TGTGCCAGCTCACCCGGACAGGGTGAGACCCAGTACTTC. As protein: CASSPGQGETQYF.

For this clone: The same CDR3 also results from other DNA sequences found in this sample. The rearrangement joins TRBV5-1 to TRBJ1-6; D perhaps matches TRBD1 (5 bases). Trimming left V 0 bases short and J 5 bases short, with 9 bases between. The CDR3 runs to 15 residues. Germline values: CDR1 SGHRS, CDR2 YFSETQ. The CDR3 is CASSLEQGNNSPLHF. CDR3 DNA sequence: TGCGCCAGCAGCTTGGAGCAGGGAAATAATTCACCCCTCCACTTT.